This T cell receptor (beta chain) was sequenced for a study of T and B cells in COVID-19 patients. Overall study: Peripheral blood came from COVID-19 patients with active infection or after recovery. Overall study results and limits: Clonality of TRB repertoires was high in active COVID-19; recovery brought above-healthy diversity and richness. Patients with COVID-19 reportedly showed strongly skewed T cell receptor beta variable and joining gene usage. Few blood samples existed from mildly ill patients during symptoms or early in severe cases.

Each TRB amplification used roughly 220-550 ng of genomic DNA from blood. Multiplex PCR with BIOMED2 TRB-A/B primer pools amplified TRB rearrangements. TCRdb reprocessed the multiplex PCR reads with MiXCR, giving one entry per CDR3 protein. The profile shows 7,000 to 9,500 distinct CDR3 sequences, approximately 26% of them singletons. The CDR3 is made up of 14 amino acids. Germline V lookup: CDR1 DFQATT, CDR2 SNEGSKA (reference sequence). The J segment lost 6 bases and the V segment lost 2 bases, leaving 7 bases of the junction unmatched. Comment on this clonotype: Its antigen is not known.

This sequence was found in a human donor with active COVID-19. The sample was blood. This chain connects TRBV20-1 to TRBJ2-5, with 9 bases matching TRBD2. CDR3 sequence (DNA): TGCAGTGCTAGACCCCCTAGCGGGGATAAGACCCAGTACTTC. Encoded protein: CSARPPSGDKTQYF.